Shown below are 30 T cell receptor beta chains from a single sample sequenced in a study of blood T cell repertoires in COVID-19. Profiled with immunoSEQ multiplex PCR; TCRdb holds only in-frame clones, not every one. The data show about 280,000 clones, 80% to 90% seen once. The sample consisted of peripheral blood. The receptors derive from a woman aged 45-60 years who had recovered from COVID-19.

The V and J genes are TRBV7-2 and TRBJ2-7, with 7 bases identical to TRBD1. Germline V lookup: CDR1 SGHTA, CDR2 FQGNSA. CDR3 length: 13 residues. V trimming: 3 bases; J trimming: 2 bases; junction bases outside the gene matches: 1. For the CDR3, the DNA is TGTGCCAGCAGCTTTGACAGGGCCTACGAGCAGTACTTC. As protein: CASSFDRAYEQYF.

This clone was detected a few times. J is TRBJ1-5 and V is TRBV5-1, with 10 bases identical to TRBD1. The CDR3 is made up of 15 amino acids. V dropped 4 bases and J dropped 6; count of bases not matched to a gene: 7. CDR1 is SGHRS, CDR2 YFSETQ, per germline. CDR3 protein: CASSATGGDGQPQHF. CDR3 bases: TGCGCCAGCAGCGCGACAGGGGGCGACGGTCAGCCCCAGCATTTT.

The V and J genes are TRBV7-2 and TRBJ2-1; D is possibly TRBD1 (6 bases). The V end lost 5 bases, the J end lost 6 bases, and 20 bases lay between the germline ends. CDR3 length: 16 amino acids. Germline V gene lookup returns CDR1 SGHTA and CDR2 FQGNSA. CDR3 residues: CASSPPGQLVGNEQFF. The CDR3 bases are TGTGCCAGCAGCCCGCCCGGACAGTTAGTAGGCAATGAGCAGTTCTTC.

The table lists this clone with many counts. V is TRBV2 and J is TRBJ1-1; D ambiguous. The V and J ends lost 3 bases and 1 base respectively, with 12 bases between them. The length of the CDR3 is 15 residues. In germline, CDR1 is SNHLY, CDR2 FYNNEI. The DNA of the CDR3 is TGTGCCAGCAGTGAGCGAGTGGGCGAGAACACTGAAGCTTTCTTT. Protein product: CASSERVGENTEAFF.

This clone has more than one count but fewer than ten. The V gene is TRBV7-9, the J gene TRBJ2-7, with TRBD1 matching over 12 bases. CDR3 length: 17 amino acids. Unmatched junction bases numbered 8, after V lost 5 bases and J lost 0 bases. Germline values: CDR1 SEHNR, CDR2 FQNEAQ (reference sequence). The CDR3 DNA follows: TGTGCCAGCAGCCGCGGGACAGGGGGCCCCTCCTCCTACGAGCAGTACTTC. Translated: CASSRGTGGPSSYEQYF.

V gene TRBV7-3 combines with J gene TRBJ2-1, with 12 nucleotides matching TRBD1. This CDR3 region has 21 residues. From germline, CDR1 is SGHTA and CDR2 FQGTGA. V trimming: 1 base; J trimming: 3 bases; junction bases outside the gene matches: 16. In DNA form, the CDR3 reads TGTGCCAGCAGCTTAATCGGGCTTGGGGGACAGGGGGCCAGAAACTACAATGAGCAGTTCTTC. Translation gives CASSLIGLGGQGARNYNEQFF. The full variable domain, rest sourced from reference TRBV7-3 and TRBJ2-1, is GAGVSQTPSNKVTEKGKYVELRCDPISGHTALYWYRQSLGQGPEFLIYFQGTGAADDSGLPNDRFFAVRPEGSVSTLKIQRTERGDSAVYLCASSLIGLGGQGARNYNEQFFGPGTRLTVL.

This rearrangement joins TRBV12-3 or TRBV12-4 to TRBJ1-2, with D perhaps matching TRBD1 (5 bases). CDR3 length: 13 amino acids. V lost 6 bases and J lost 3, with 11 bases in between. CDR3 sequence reads: CASSRTGYYGYTF. The CDR3 nucleotides read TGTGCCAGCAGCCGTACAGGATACTATGGCTACACCTTC.

Comment on this clone: Other DNA sequences from this sample encode an identical CDR3 as well. The V and J genes are TRBV20-1 and TRBJ2-1, with 7 bases lining up with TRBD1. V lost 3 bases, J lost 8 bases, and 1 base stayed unmatched. The CDR3 covers 11 residues. Germline CDR1 DFQATT, CDR2 SNEGSKA (reference sequence). The CDR3 loop is CSARRGHEQFF. DNA of the CDR3: TGCAGTGCTAGGAGGGGGCATGAGCAGTTCTTC.

This chain uses TRBV6-2 or TRBV6-3 with TRBJ1-1, with 7 bases matching TRBD1. The CDR3 length is 13 residues. Germline CDR1 is MNHEY and CDR2 is SVGEGT. J lost 4 bases, V lost 2 bases, and 1 base had no gene match. The CDR3 sequence: CASSYRDSTEAFF. For the CDR3, the DNA is TGTGCCAGCAGTTACAGGGACAGCACTGAAGCTTTCTTT.

The chain employs TRBV28 and TRBJ2-7, with TRBD2 matching 11 bases. Germline CDR1 reads MDHEN; CDR2 reads SYDVKM. The length of the CDR3 is 17 residues. The J segment lost 2 bases and the V segment lost 6 bases, leaving 12 bases of the junction unmatched. The CDR3 region has the DNA TGTGCCAGCAGCGCACCGGGACTAGCGGCTCTCCCCTACGAGCAGTACTTC. It specifies CASSAPGLAALPYEQYF.

This chain links TRBV6-6 with TRBJ1-5; D gene ambiguous. Germline-derived CDR1 and CDR2 are MNHNY and SVGAGI (reference sequence). This CDR3 contains 14 residues. The V end lost 6 bases, the J end lost 0 bases, and 9 bases lay between the germline ends. The chain's CDR3 is CASSRYDSNQPQHF. The CDR3 DNA reads as TGTGCCAGCAGCCGCTACGATAGCAATCAGCCCCAGCATTTT.

The rearrangement uses TRBV10-3 and TRBJ1-5, with 7 bases aligning to TRBD1. J was trimmed by 2 bases and V by 4 bases; bases with no gene match: 11. Germline CDR1 ENHRY, CDR2 SYGVKD. The CDR3 contains 17 residues. CDR3 sequence reads: CAISGGQRSGGNQPQHF. CDR3 bases: TGTGCCATCAGTGGGGGACAGAGGTCAGGGGGCAATCAGCCCCAGCATTTT.

The gene calls are TRBV20-1 and TRBJ1-5; no reliable D call. The CDR3 loop spans 14 amino acids. The germline gives CDR1 DFQATT, CDR2 SNEGSKA (reference sequence). V dropped 3 bases and J dropped 2 bases, with 11 bases sitting between them. The CDR3 coding sequence is TGCAGTGCTAGTAGATCAACAGGCAATCAGCCCCAGCATTTT. This translates into CSASRSTGNQPQHF.

This chain links TRBV4-1 with TRBJ1-6; D is ambiguous. Trimming cost V 3 bases and J 0 bases, with 9 bases left between them. Germline CDR1 and CDR2: MGHRA and YSYEKL. The CDR3 runs 16 residues. As DNA, the CDR3 is TGCGCCAGCAGCCACCCCCTAATCTCCTATAATTCACCCCTCCACTTT. Translating gives CASSHPLISYNSPLHF.

The chain has TRBV5-1 and TRBJ2-1; the match to TRBD2 covers 16 bases. This CDR3 has 16 amino acids. The V segment lost 4 bases and the J segment 5 bases; nucleotides outside the gene matches: 3. CDR1 and CDR2 from the germline V gene are SGHRS and YFSETQ. The CDR3 DNA is TGCGCCAGCAGCCCAGGGACTAGCGGGGGGGACAATGAGCAGTTCTTC. Residues: CASSPGTSGGDNEQFF.

J is TRBJ1-4 and V is TRBV28, with a tentative D call TRBD1 (5 bases). Germline-derived CDR1 and CDR2 are MDHEN and SYDVKM. This CDR3 spans 13 amino acids. Trimming pared 7 bases from V and 1 base from J, leaving 7 bases between. The CDR3 region is CASMTETNEKLFF. CDR3 nucleotides: TGTGCCAGCATGACAGAAACTAATGAAAAACTGTTTTTT.

The DNA of the CDR3 is TGTGCCAGCAGAATCGGGGGGCCGTCTGGCTACACCTTC. As protein: CASRIGGPSGYTF. V is TRBV28 and J is TRBJ1-2, with D tentatively TRBD1 (6 bases). Germline V gives CDR1 MDHEN, CDR2 SYDVKM. The CDR3 is 13 residues long. V lost 6 bases and J 7 bases, leaving 15 bases between the germline ends.

V is TRBV6-4 and J is TRBJ1-5; 10 bases map to TRBD1. Trimming took 3 bases from V and 2 from J; bases not matched to a gene: 1. This CDR3 is built from 15 residues. Germline CDR1 MRHNA, CDR2 SNTAGT. The DNA for the CDR3 is TGTGCCAGCAGTGAGACAGGGGGCGGCAATCAGCCCCAGCATTTT. Protein sequence: CASSETGGGNQPQHF.

This chain links TRBV19 with TRBJ1-2; D not certain. Germline CDR1 is LNHDA and CDR2 is SQIVND (reference sequence). The CDR3 runs to 13 residues. Trimming stripped 4 bases from V and 1 base from J, with 7 bases between. CDR3 in DNA: TGTGCCAGTAGTACAGGATTTAACTATGGCTACACCTTC. Protein: CASSTGFNYGYTF.

Note on this clone: Within the sample, other DNA sequences also encode this same CDR3. The chain links TRBV5-6 to TRBJ1-4, with 9 bases matching TRBD1. Germline V gene sequence: CDR1 SGHDT, CDR2 YYEEEE. After removal of 0 bases from V and 3 bases from J, the junction contained 0 bases not matched to a gene. This CDR3 spans 15 amino acids. The CDR3 protein is CASSLGQGANEKLFF. CDR3 nucleotide sequence: TGTGCCAGCAGCTTGGGACAGGGGGCTAATGAAAAACTGTTTTTT. The full variable domain, completed using reference TRBV5-6 and TRBJ1-4, is DAGVTQSPTHLIKTRGQQVTLRCSPKSGHDTVSWYQQALGQGPQFIFQYYEEEERQRGNFPDRFSGHQFPNYSSELNVNALLLGDSALYLCASSLGQGANEKLFFGSGTQLSVL.

This sequence joins TRBV19 and TRBJ2-1; 11 nucleotides match TRBD2. Trimming cost V 3 bases and J 15 bases; bases outside gene matches: 10. The CDR3 spans 14 residues. The germline gives CDR1 LNHDA, CDR2 SQIVND (reference sequence). CDR3 bases: TGTGCCAGTAGTATTATAGCGGGGGGGCATTACGCGTTCTTC. Residues: CASSIIAGGHYAFF.

This clone is a singleton in its sample. The V call is TRBV12-3 or TRBV12-4, the J call TRBJ2-1; a possible D gene is TRBD2 (5 bases). This CDR3 has 13 amino acids. Trimming left V 3 bases short and J 10 bases short, with 13 bases between. This CDR3 reads CASSFGERGEQFF. CDR3 coding DNA: TGTGCCAGCAGTTTTGGGGAAAGAGGGGAGCAGTTCTTC.

This sequence joins TRBV5-1 and TRBJ1-3, with 7 bases that match TRBD1. The germline gives CDR1 SGHRS, CDR2 YFSETQ. Unmatched junction bases numbered 7, after V lost 5 bases and J lost 2 bases. This CDR3 region has 15 residues. CDR3 loop: CASRRTTGPGNTIYF. As DNA, the CDR3 is TGCGCCAGCAGGCGGACGACAGGGCCTGGAAACACCATATATTTT.

This clone was counted at least ten times. The V call is TRBV28, the J call TRBJ1-2, with 11 bases aligning to TRBD1. Germline assignment: CDR1 MDHEN and CDR2 SYDVKM. This CDR3 is built from 17 residues. Losses at the gene ends were 3 bases for V and 5 bases for J; bases not matched to a gene: 11. The CDR3 bases are TGTGCCAGCAGTTTGCCCCATAGGACAGGGGGCAAATATGGCTACACCTTC. It codes for CASSLPHRTGGKYGYTF.

J is TRBJ1-1 and V is TRBV7-6, with D uncertain. V lost 5 bases and J 4 bases, leaving 17 bases between the germline ends. Germline V lookup: CDR1 SGHVS, CDR2 FNYEAQ. This CDR3 spans 15 amino acids. CDR3 nucleotide sequence: TGTGCCAGCAGCCCCGCCCTCGGAGGGTCCACTGAAGCTTTCTTT. Translated: CASSPALGGSTEAFF.

This clone was picked up a small number of times. The CDR3 sequence is CASSPRQGAGTIYF. The CDR3 DNA is TGTGCCAGCAGCCCCCGACAGGGGGCGGGCACCATATATTTT. The J gene is TRBJ1-3, the V gene TRBV7-9, with 10 bases identical to TRBD1. CDR1 is SEHNR, CDR2 FQNEAQ, per germline (reference sequence). This CDR3 comprises 14 residues. J gave up 9 bases and V 5 bases, and 7 bases lay outside the gene matches.

V gene TRBV30 combines with J gene TRBJ1-2; D is uncertain. Per germline, CDR1 GTSNPN and CDR2 SVGIG (reference sequence). V lost 2 bases and J lost 8, with 9 bases in between. The CDR3 is 11 residues long. CDR3 nucleotides: TGTGCCTGGAGTACGGTCCGGGGCTACACCTTC. Its translation is CAWSTVRGYTF.

In DNA, the CDR3 is TGTGCCAGCAGCCTGTGGCAGGGGGTCAATGAGCAGTTCTTC. Its protein product is CASSLWQGVNEQFF. This chain connects TRBV5-8 to TRBJ2-1, with 7 bases lining up with TRBD1. Germline lookup yields CDR1 SGHTS and CDR2 YDEGEE. J gave up 6 bases and V 4 bases, and 7 bases lay outside the gene matches. CDR3 length: 14 residues.

This clone was observed a handful of times. The V gene is TRBV21-1, the J gene TRBJ2-2; the D call of TRBD2 is as the table states it, not checked on the DNA. TRBV21-1 is shown as a pseudogene. The CDR3 has 17 residues. DNA for the CDR3: TGTGCCAGCAGCACAGCCCCTAGCGGGAGCCTTCCAAGGGAGCTGTTTTTT. Protein sequence: CASSTAPSGSLPRELFF.

The chain couples TRBV28 to TRBJ1-5; TRBD1 is a possible D gene (6 bases). Germline CDR1 is MDHEN and CDR2 is SYDVKM. This CDR3 is built from 18 residues. Trimming stripped 5 bases from V and 0 bases from J, with 20 bases between. The CDR3 nucleotides are TGTGCCAGCAGTGCGGACAGAGGGGGGGTTTATAGCAATCAGCCCCAGCATTTT. Translation gives CASSADRGGVYSNQPQHF.